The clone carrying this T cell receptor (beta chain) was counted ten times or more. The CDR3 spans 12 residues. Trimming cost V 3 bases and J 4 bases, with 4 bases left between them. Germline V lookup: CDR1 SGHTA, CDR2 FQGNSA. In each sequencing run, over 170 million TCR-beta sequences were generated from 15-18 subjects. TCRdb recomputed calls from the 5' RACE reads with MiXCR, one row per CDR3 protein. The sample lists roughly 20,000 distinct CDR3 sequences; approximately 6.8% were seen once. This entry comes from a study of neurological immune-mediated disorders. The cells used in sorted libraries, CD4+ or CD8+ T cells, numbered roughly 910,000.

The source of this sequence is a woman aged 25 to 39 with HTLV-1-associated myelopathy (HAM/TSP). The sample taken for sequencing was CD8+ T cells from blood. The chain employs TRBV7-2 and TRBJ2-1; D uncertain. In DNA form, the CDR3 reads TGTGCCAGCAGCTTCCCTTACAATGAGCAGTTCTTC. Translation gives CASSFPYNEQFF.